This T cell receptor (beta chain) originates from a study of cytomegalovirus exposure and HLA in healthy donors. Study overall: Membership in the Caucasian-associated ancestry cluster was found for about four fifths of approximately 380 genotyped donors.

This clone was found once. Its antigen is not identified. All the people who gave samples were healthy bone marrow donors. Whole-study findings and limits: V- and J-gene trimming of TCR beta was linked (in a later analysis) to a missense DCLRE1C variant.

With 60 Vbeta and 13 Jbeta primers, the PCR was carried out. Clones were sequenced by immunoSEQ multiplex PCR, and TCRdb holds only the in-frame ones, with some missing. Of 150,000 to 200,000 clones in the sample, around 76% were seen once. Germline values: CDR1 LNHDA, CDR2 SQIVND (reference sequence). The CDR3 has 17 amino acids. Trimming cost V 6 bases and J 4 bases; bases outside gene matches: 12. This sequence originates from a woman between 40 and 50 years old in good health and CMV-seronegative. The chain carries TRBV19 and TRBJ2-5; TRBD1 matches at 12 bases. Sequencing used PBMCs. The CDR3 loop reads CASSRGVGTGGAETQYF. CDR3 nucleotide sequence: TGTGCCAGTAGCCGTGGGGTTGGGACAGGGGGCGCAGAGACCCAGTACTTC. Full variable domain (remainder filled in from reference TRBV19 and TRBJ2-5): DGGITQSPKYLFRKEGQNVTLSCEQNLNHDAMYWYRQDPGQGLRLIYYSQIVNDFQKGDIAEGYSVSREKKESFPLTVTSAQKNPTAFYLCASSRGVGTGGAETQYFGPGTRLLVL.